The sequence of this T cell receptor beta chain was determined in a study of Ad26.COV2.S vaccination and SARS-CoV-2 variants. The table came from immunoSEQ multiplex PCR; TCRdb's copy has only in-frame clones and leaves some out. This sample has a few hundred thousand clones, with 83% found just once. This clone was picked up one time. The CDR3 is made up of 14 amino acids. The V gene's germline CDR1 is SGHTA and CDR2 FQGTGA. The V and J ends lost 8 bases and 2 bases respectively, with 14 bases between them. Treatment given: 19 received Ad26.COV2.S at low or high dose, single or two shots; roughly five received placebo; per-sample allocation not given. The samples were gathered on day 63 after the first injection of vaccine or placebo.

The sequence was obtained from a person between 18 and 65 years old who received the Ad26.COV2.S COVID-19 vaccine or a placebo. The material sequenced was peripheral blood, taken in a trial of Ad26.COV2.S vaccine versus placebo. The chain uses TRBV7-3 and TRBJ2-3; D is perhaps TRBD2 (6 bases). CDR3 residues: CASSIGGSTDTQYF. The CDR3 DNA reads as TGTGCCAGCTCCATCGGGGGTTCCACAGATACGCAGTATTTT.